Listed here is a single T cell receptor beta chain. It is likely a read error, because the conserved phenylalanine at the end of the CDR3 is missing. Investigators took RNA and DNA out together from roughly 20-30 mg of unsorted bulk tissue. None of the patients had received treatment, and all had chronic HBV infection. The sample is drawn from a study of tumor-infiltrating lymphocytes in primary liver carcinoma. Study context: These patients were men and women whose ages were 30 to 69 years. Each of the samples returned roughly 3.65 to 8 million productive TCRbeta reads (a yield similar across tissue types).

The germline V gene encodes CDR1 LGHNA and CDR2 YSLEER. This CDR3 is built from 15 residues. Starting material of 400 to 600 ng total RNA yielded TCR beta cDNA via a constant-region primer. For TCR beta, libraries were produced by three nested multiplex PCR rounds using slightly modified ARM-PCR. Investigators reported that the first two PCR rounds, at roughly 10 cycles each, used TRBV1-TRBV30 forward primers with a C-beta reverse primer. TCRdb independently ran MiXCR on the multiplex PCR reads; one entry per CDR3 protein. The table shows more than 20,000 distinct CDR3 sequences, with around 72% occurring only once.

The TCR was taken from a man in his forties with primary liver carcinoma and hepatitis B virus infection. The chain links TRBV4-3 to TRBJ2-7, with D maybe TRBD2 (6 bases). Sequencing was performed on liver tumor tissue from sampling region 1. Subset indicated: tumor region T1, superior pole. The CDR3 spells CASSQDRGTPYQQYL. The CDR3 DNA reads TGCGCCAGCAGCCAAGATCGGGGGACCCCCTACCAGCAGTACTTA.